Listed here are 27 T cell receptor beta chains from one sample, sequenced in a study of blood T cell repertoires in COVID-19. Profiling relied on immunoSEQ multiplex PCR, and the TCRdb table lists in-frame clones only, not all of them. The sample has approximately 98,000 clones, over 70% seen once; the top ten hold around a tenth. Sequenced: peripheral blood. Receptors were obtained from a woman aged 80 or over with acute or convalescent COVID-19.

In nucleotides, the CDR3 is TGTGCCAGCAGCTTAGCACCCGGGGGGATGAACACTGAAGCTTTCTTT. It is translated as CASSLAPGGMNTEAFF. The rearrangement joins TRBV7-6 to TRBJ1-1; D is perhaps TRBD1 (5 bases). CDR1 and CDR2 (germline): SGHVS, FNYEAQ. This CDR3 comprises 16 residues. V shed 0 bases and J shed 0 bases, with 11 bases lying between them. Full variable domain (missing parts from reference TRBV7-6 and TRBJ1-1): GAGVSQSPRYKVTKRGQDVALRCDPISGHVSLYWYRQALGQGPEFLTYFNYEAQQDKSGLPNDRFSAERPEGSISTLTIQRTEQRDSAMYRCASSLAPGGMNTEAFFGQGTRLTVV.

The J gene is TRBJ2-1, the V gene TRBV6-1; the D gene is possibly TRBD2 (7 bases). CDR1 is MNHNS, CDR2 SASEGT, per germline. Trimming pared 4 bases from V and 4 bases from J, leaving 17 bases between. The CDR3 consists of 16 residues. The CDR3 nucleotides read TGTGCCAGCAGTGGGGGGAGGGGGAAGACGTACAATGAGCAGTTCTTC. It translates to CASSGGRGKTYNEQFF.

J is TRBJ2-7 and V is TRBV7-2; unclear D gene. The CDR3 length is 14 residues. Germline CDR1 is SGHTA and CDR2 is FQGNSA. Trimming left V 4 bases short and J 1 base short, with 11 bases between. CDR3 loop: CASSSDSSSYEQYF. CDR3 nucleotide sequence: TGTGCCAGCAGCTCCGACTCGTCATCCTACGAGCAGTACTTC.

The rearrangement links TRBV6-5 to TRBJ2-3; no reliable D call. Deletions cut 7 bases from V and 7 bases from J, with 9 bases between. From germline, CDR1 is MNHEY and CDR2 SVGAGI. This CDR3 is built from 11 residues. CDR3 region: CASTAANTQYF. CDR3 DNA sequence: TGTGCCAGCACCGCCGCGAATACGCAGTATTTT.

J is TRBJ2-1 and V is TRBV5-4, with TRBD2 matching over 8 bases. V shed 0 bases and J 14 bases; nucleotides not matched to a gene: 7. CDR1 and CDR2 (germline): SGHNT, YYREEE (reference sequence). CDR3 size: 13 residues. The chain's CDR3 is CASSLDERGRKFF. In DNA, the CDR3 is TGTGCCAGCAGCTTGGACGAGCGGGGGAGAAAGTTCTTC.

About this clone itself: The same CDR3 also results from other DNA sequences found in this sample. J is TRBJ1-1 and V is TRBV11-2; D is undetermined. Germline CDR1 reads SGHAT; CDR2 reads FQNNGV. CDR3 length equals 13 residues. V was pared by 2 bases and J by 1 base, with 5 bases between. The DNA for the CDR3 is TGTGCCAGCAGCTTAAGTAGGAACACTGAAGCTTTCTTT. The encoded protein is CASSLSRNTEAFF.

This clone occurred once. The genes are TRBV10-3 and TRBJ1-1, with TRBD1 matching over 9 bases. The CDR3 runs to 15 residues. J was trimmed by 1 base and V by 0 bases; bases with no gene match: 0. Germline V gene data show CDR1 as ENHRY and CDR2 as SYGVKD. CDR3 protein: CAISESDRGNTEAFF. The CDR3 region has the DNA TGTGCCATCAGTGAGTCGGACAGGGGGAACACTGAAGCTTTCTTT.

V usage is TRBV4-3 and J usage is TRBJ2-3, with 8 bases fitting TRBD2. The CDR3 covers 17 residues. CDR1 is LGHNA, CDR2 YSLEER, per germline. V was pared by 0 bases and J by 4 bases, with 9 bases of the junction left unmatched. CDR3 sequence: CASSQERSGGRADTQYF. CDR3 nucleotide sequence: TGCGCCAGCAGCCAAGAACGGAGCGGGGGAAGAGCAGATACGCAGTATTTT.

The V call is TRBV4-1, the J call TRBJ2-3; 7 positions agree with TRBD2. This CDR3 has 19 residues. V trimming: 0 bases; J trimming: 0 bases; junction bases outside the gene matches: 12. CDR1 MGHRA and CDR2 YSYEKL come from the germline V gene. The chain's CDR3 is CASSQEALSEAGSTDTQYF. CDR3 coding DNA: TGCGCCAGCAGCCAAGAGGCGCTGTCGGAAGCGGGGAGCACAGATACGCAGTATTTT.

Only a few counts were recorded for this clone. V usage is TRBV28 and J usage is TRBJ1-2; the D gene is possibly TRBD1 (5 bases). Between the trimmed V and J ends, which lost 5 bases and 8 bases, there was a span of 18 bases. Germline-derived CDR1 and CDR2 are MDHEN and SYDVKM. The CDR3 is 14 residues long. The CDR3 loop reads CASSPTSMNRGYTF. Here the CDR3 DNA reads TGTGCCAGCAGTCCAACCAGTATGAACAGGGGCTACACCTTC.

V usage is TRBV7-9 and J usage is TRBJ2-5; 15 bases align to TRBD2. The germline CDR1 and CDR2 sequences are SEHNR and FQNEAQ (reference sequence). The J segment lost 4 bases and the V segment lost 5 bases, leaving 5 bases of the junction unmatched. The CDR3 has 16 amino acids. Written as DNA, the CDR3 is TGTGCCAGCAGCCCGGGACTAGCGGGGGGATTAGAGACCCAGTACTTC. It yields the protein CASSPGLAGGLETQYF.

The chain is built from TRBV11-3 and TRBJ1-3; D uncertain. V was trimmed by 0 bases and J by 2 bases, leaving 5 bases between them. CDR1 and CDR2 (germline): SGHNT, YENEEA. The CDR3 runs 14 residues. CDR3 DNA sequence: TGTGCCAGCAGCTTAGACGGGGCTGGAAACACCATATATTTT. As protein: CASSLDGAGNTIYF.

The chain links TRBV19 to TRBJ2-1; 7 bases map to TRBD1. The CDR3 runs 15 residues. The J segment lost 3 bases and the V segment lost 4 bases, leaving 6 bases of the junction unmatched. Germline CDR1 is LNHDA and CDR2 is SQIVND (reference sequence). The CDR3 region has the DNA TGTGCCAGTAGTACCCCAGGGGGAAACTACAATGAGCAGTTCTTC. It encodes CASSTPGGNYNEQFF.

The chain is built from TRBV28 and TRBJ1-1, with 10 bases aligning to TRBD1. J gave up 11 bases and V 5 bases, and 8 bases lay outside the gene matches. The CDR3 loop spans 13 amino acids. The germline V gene encodes CDR1 MDHEN and CDR2 SYDVKM. CDR3 residues: CASSLGQGVAAFF. The CDR3 DNA reads TGTGCCAGCAGTCTAGGACAGGGGGTAGCGGCTTTCTTT.

Here the CDR3 DNA reads TGTGCCAGCAGCTTGGAGCAGGGGGCCTTAGGGTATGGCTACACCTTC. Translation gives CASSLEQGALGYGYTF. This chain links TRBV5-6 with TRBJ1-2; 8 nucleotides match TRBD1. Germline V gives CDR1 SGHDT, CDR2 YYEEEE. Trimming cost V 0 bases and J 5 bases; bases outside gene matches: 9. CDR3 length: 16 residues.

The chain has TRBV6-5 and TRBJ1-5; 7 nucleotides agree with TRBD1. With 8 bases clipped from V and 3 bases from J, the junction kept 4 bases outside the gene matches. This CDR3 has 13 amino acids. Germline V gives CDR1 MNHEY, CDR2 SVGAGI. The CDR3 DNA reads as TGTGCCAGCCGGGGACAGTTCAATCAGCCCCAGCATTTT. Amino acids: CASRGQFNQPQHF.

The chain joins TRBV4-1 to TRBJ2-5; 14 positions match TRBD2. Germline CDR1 reads MGHRA; CDR2 reads YSYEKL. With V trimmed by 1 base and J by 1 base, 11 bases remained unmatched. The CDR3 extends over 20 amino acids. The CDR3 sequence is CASSQVPGTSGGPAQETQYF. CDR3 DNA sequence: TGCGCCAGCAGCCAAGTCCCAGGGACTAGCGGGGGCCCGGCCCAAGAGACCCAGTACTTC.

The chain couples TRBV11-2 to TRBJ2-7, with 9 bases aligning to TRBD1. Germline CDR1 reads SGHAT; CDR2 reads FQNNGV. CDR3 length equals 15 residues. The junction had 3 bases not matched to a gene; V was cut back by 0 bases and J by 3 bases. This chain's CDR3 is CASSLDTGGYYEQYV. The CDR3 DNA reads as TGTGCCAGCAGCTTAGACACAGGGGGCTACTACGAGCAGTACGTC.

The rearrangement joins TRBV24-1 to TRBJ1-2; no firm D call. From germline, CDR1 is KGHDR and CDR2 SFDVKD. The CDR3 consists of 12 residues. The germline V and J ends were trimmed by 0 bases and 8 bases, with 6 bases remaining between them. DNA of the CDR3: TGTGCCACCAGTGATTTGAGGGAGGGCTACACCTTC. Protein: CATSDLREGYTF.

V gene TRBV28 combines with J gene TRBJ2-7; tentative D call: TRBD2 (5 bases). The CDR3 loop spans 12 amino acids. Germline values: CDR1 MDHEN, CDR2 SYDVKM. The germline V and J ends were trimmed by 8 bases and 4 bases, with 12 bases remaining between them. CDR3 DNA: TGTGCCAGCTCGGGGTTACAATACGAGCAGTACGTC. Its translation: CASSGLQYEQYV.

This sequence joins TRBV10-3 and TRBJ1-1, with D maybe TRBD1 (6 bases). The V gene lost 4 bases and the J gene lost 0 bases, with 12 bases spanning the gap. The CDR3 contains 15 residues. CDR1 ENHRY and CDR2 SYGVKD come from the germline V gene. The CDR3 DNA is TGTGCCATCAGTGCTGACAGGAACATGAACACTGAAGCTTTCTTT. Translating it yields CAISADRNMNTEAFF.

This clone was recorded once. The chain links TRBV6-5 to TRBJ1-1; unclear D gene. V was clipped by 0 bases and J by 7 bases, with 9 bases between them. Germline V CDR1 and CDR2: MNHEY, SVGAGI. CDR3 length: 13 amino acids. The CDR3 DNA sequence: TGTGCCAGCAGTTACTCATTATCCGGTGAAGCTTTCTTT. Its protein product is CASSYSLSGEAFF.

The chain carries TRBV6-5 and TRBJ2-2; 8 nucleotides agree with TRBD1. This CDR3 has 15 amino acids. The trim removed 2 bases at V and 5 bases at J, leaving 4 bases unmatched. Germline V lookup: CDR1 MNHEY, CDR2 SVGAGI. The CDR3 sequence: CASSYAGGETGELFF. DNA for the CDR3: TGTGCCAGCAGTTACGCAGGGGGCGAAACCGGGGAGCTGTTTTTT.

The chain couples TRBV7-9 to TRBJ1-2; no firm D call. Trimming shortened V by 5 bases and J by 4 bases, and 8 bases separated the two germline ends. CDR1 is SEHNR, CDR2 FQNEAQ, per germline (reference sequence). The CDR3 totals 12 residues. The CDR3 loop reads CASSTDIYGYTF. The CDR3 DNA follows: TGTGCCAGCAGCACTGATATCTATGGCTACACCTTC.

This chain connects TRBV7-3 to TRBJ2-1; 7 bases align to TRBD1. The germline gives CDR1 SGHTA, CDR2 FQGTGA. This CDR3 contains 15 residues. After removal of 2 bases from V and 8 bases from J, the junction contained 9 bases not matched to a gene. The CDR3 DNA follows: TGTGCCAGCAGCTTAGGACAGGTCGGTGGCGATGAGCAGTTCTTC. It codes for CASSLGQVGGDEQFF.

This clone turned up a few times. This chain connects TRBV4-2 to TRBJ2-1; a weak D match, TRBD2 (6 bases). CDR3 length equals 14 residues. V was cut by 1 base and J by 5 bases, with 9 bases left in between. From germline, CDR1 is LGHNA and CDR2 YNFKEQ. The DNA for the CDR3 is TGTGCCAGCAGCCAAGTAATAGCGGACAATGAGCAGTTCTTC. Its protein product is CASSQVIADNEQFF.

The chain employs TRBV4-2 and TRBJ2-1, with 10 bases identical to TRBD2. V trimming: 6 bases; J trimming: 2 bases; junction bases outside the gene matches: 4. The germline CDR1 and CDR2 sequences are LGHNA and YNFKEQ. This CDR3 spans 15 amino acids. CDR3 residues: CASRYSGGPYNEQFF. CDR3 DNA sequence: TGTGCCAGCAGGTATAGCGGGGGGCCCTACAATGAGCAGTTCTTC.